This TCR beta chain was sequenced for a study of cytomegalovirus exposure and HLA in healthy donors. Study-wide background: Caucasian-associated ancestry cluster membership applied to approximately 80% of a few hundred genotyped donors.

General observations from the study: Productive rates of about 90% or about 30% were seen for most TCR beta V segments in an earlier analysis. The study designated fewer than 200 TCR beta chains cytomegalovirus-associated.

As to this clone: The antigen is undetermined.

The CDR3 extends over 17 amino acids. The PCR used 60 Vbeta and 13 Jbeta primers. Source study methods: Later work found 80 million to 85 million unique TCR beta chains, with roughly 11 million shared. Sequenced by immunoSEQ multiplex PCR; TCRdb stores in-frame clones only, minus some. D and trimming were read from the DNA, whereas the V and J calls and clone size are those reported in that table. The profile shows roughly 200,000 clones, roughly 87% of them singletons. The receptor's source is a boy younger than 10 in good health and CMV-seronegative. Sequenced input: PBMCs. The chain links TRBV21-1 to TRBJ2-1; the table gives TRBD1 as D, unverified against the DNA. TRBV21-1 is shown as a pseudogene. CDR3 sequence (DNA): TGTGCCAGCAGCAAAGGACAGGGAGGCAGGTGCTACAATGAGCAGTTCTTC. It yields the protein CASSKGQGGRCYNEQFF.